This T cell receptor (beta chain) originates from a study of T cell responses to AZD1222 COVID-19 vaccine. About this clone itself: Its target is not known.

Study-wide findings and caveats: No day 14 peak samples; only post-peak repertoires were characterized. The study found vaccine-associated CD4 TCRs spanning spike, dominant at 160-218 and 743-854. White British ancestry dominated among donors, who included more females, and clonal diversity was possibly underestimated. Targets within unmutated variant regions were reportedly found for nearly half of spike-specific TCRs.

Using immunoSEQ multiplex PCR, the repertoire was profiled, and TCRdb retains in-frame clones only, with some absent. The sample consists of 110,000 to 150,000 clones, 90% to 95% of them appearing once. This clonotype was obtained from an adult who had recovered from COVID-19. The material sequenced was peripheral blood, taken after recovery from COVID-19.

The DNA of the CDR3 is TGTGCCTGGACAGGACGGTATGGCTACACCTTC. Encoded protein: CAWTGRYGYTF. The rearrangement joins TRBV30 to TRBJ1-2; no reliable D call. Per germline, CDR1 GTSNPN and CDR2 SVGIG (reference sequence). Trimming left V 4 bases short and J 5 bases short, with 8 bases between. This CDR3 is 11 amino acids long.